This TCR beta chain was found in a study of shared clonotypes between healthy human individuals (dated by TCRdb to the early 2020s). At the level of the whole study: The cohort comprised a couple of women and a few men aged 18 to 49 years. For each donor, three plates each were used for CD4 naive and CD4 memory, two plates were used for CD8 naive, and one plate was used for CD8 memory. To estimate repertoire size and how much clonotype sharing occurs between individuals, the study deeply sequenced the blood TCR repertoires of roughly 5 healthy adults. To increase sequencing depth and limit assay-specific biases, TCR repertoire library preparation and sequencing were carried out by different laboratories using diverse techniques. Per donor, leukapheresis produced somewhere between about 0.9 and 9.5 billion PBMCs.

Results the study describes overall, beyond this receptor: Sampling was limited to blood, and TCR repertoires in tissue likely differ from TCR repertoires in blood. Because the study included only a small number of donors, the genetic and exposure-history diversity represented was limited. Compared with non-shared clonotypes, the clonotypes found in all four sorted-subset donors had higher generation probabilities. Rarefaction of sorted-subset datasets indicated incomplete sequencing despite the large sequencing depth. Based on pairwise subsampling, the degree of clonotype sharing among donors was expected to be affected by sequencing depth. Estimated clonotype richness was generally larger for naive than for memory subsets. When several donors were compared, the shared fraction of clonotypes was 5% to 6.5% for naive CD4, 3.5% to 4% for naive CD8, 2.3% for memory CD4, and 0.3% to 0.5% for memory CD8.

Using the deep immunoSEQ assay, multiplex PCR amplified TCR CDR3 regions from genomic DNA. Genomic DNA extracted from each cell subset was distributed evenly over all wells of several immunoSEQ 96-well plates, and each plate served as one replicate. Each replicate PCR for sorted subsets received roughly 200 ng genomic DNA, equal to tens of thousands of T cell genomes. The purified libraries were quantified using a Qubit 3.0 fluorometer, sized with a Bioanalyzer 2100, and then quantified again using the KAPA Library Quantification kit. Every immunoSEQ 96-well plate was sequenced on a dedicated single-read 150-cycle Illumina NextSeq 550 flow cell. The authors' pipeline ran thus. Because the immunoSEQ output held only junctional sequences and lacked quality scores, the filtering could not match the filtering applied to full-length reads. To assign V/J genes and CDR3, sequences were annotated using PyIR, a Python wrapper for IgBLAST v1.9, with IMGT germline references. Reads with weak V/J assignments (E-value above 1e-6), missing CDR3, stop codons, out-of-frame junctions, or ambiguous translated residues were removed. V3J clonotypes were defined as sequences sharing the same inferred V gene, J gene, and CDR3 amino acid sequence. Percentage overlap between repertoires was computed as shared unique clonotypes divided by the size of the smaller repertoire. Three approaches were used to assess repertoire richness: RTK rarefaction, the Chao1 estimator, and Recon v2.1 estimates of unobserved clonotypes. For all TCRbeta clonotypes obtained by the gDNA method from a handful of donors, generation probabilities were computed with OLGA. TCRdb took over this immuneACCESS table, retaining in-frame rearrangements with V and J assigned. Such tables are incomplete; in checked studies, under half of the missing clones stem from an unresolved V gene, and the remainder is unexplained. That table gives V, J and clone size, and the DNA gave D and trimming. This sample holds roughly 2.6 million clones; around 90% were observed only once. The top ten clones comprise roughly 0.15% of the sample.

From the germline V gene, CDR1 is KGHSY and CDR2 is FQNENV. The V end gives up 6 bases and the J end 15 bases, leaving 13 bases in the junction not matched to a gene. The CDR3, cysteine through phenylalanine, is 15 amino acids long. Solely the CDR3 DNA is kept, with 45 bases framed from the first base. As for this clone: There is no known antigen for this receptor. Base qualities were left out, and no much larger clone turns up one base away.

Donors were healthy HIV-negative adults with no recently reported acute infections or vaccinations. Only Caucasian adults living in Nashville, Tennessee, USA were represented among the donors. CD4+ T cells were enriched by magnetic negative selection, after which naive cells were positively selected on CD45RA and the negative fraction was taken as the memory subset. After blood collection by leukapheresis, PBMCs were isolated using Ficoll-Histopaque density gradient centrifugation and then cryopreserved in the vapor phase of liquid nitrogen. Analytical flow cytometry was used to check the purity and quantity of every magnetically sorted T cell population. Genomic DNA was isolated from every sorted fraction and measured by UV absorbance on a Nanodrop 2000c.

Input material: naive CD4+ T cells sorted from blood. Taken with the paper, the label for cell subset or site translates to: CD45RA+ positively selected. The sequence derives from a young man in good health. The chain uses TRBV16 and TRBJ1-6; 11 central nucleotides agree with TRBD1. The CDR3 protein sequence reads: CASSQRTGGAEDLHF. The DNA sequence follows: TGTGCCAGCAGTCAAAGGACAGGGGGCGCGGAGGACCTCCACTTT.